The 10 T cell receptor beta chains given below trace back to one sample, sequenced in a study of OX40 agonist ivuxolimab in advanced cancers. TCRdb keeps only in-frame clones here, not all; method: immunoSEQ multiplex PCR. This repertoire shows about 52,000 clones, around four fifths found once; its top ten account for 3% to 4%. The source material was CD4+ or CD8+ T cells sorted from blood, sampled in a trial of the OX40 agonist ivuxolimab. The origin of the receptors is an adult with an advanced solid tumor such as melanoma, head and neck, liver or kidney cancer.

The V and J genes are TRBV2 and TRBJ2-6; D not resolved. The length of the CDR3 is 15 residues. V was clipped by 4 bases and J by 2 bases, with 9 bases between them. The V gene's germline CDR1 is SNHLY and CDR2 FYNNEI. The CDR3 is CASSARLTGANVLTF. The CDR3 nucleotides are TGTGCCAGCAGTGCAAGGTTGACTGGGGCCAACGTCCTGACTTTC.

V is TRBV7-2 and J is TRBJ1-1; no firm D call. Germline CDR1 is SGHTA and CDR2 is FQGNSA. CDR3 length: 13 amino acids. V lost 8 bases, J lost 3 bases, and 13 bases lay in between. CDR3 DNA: TGTGCCAGCGTCGCACTGGAAGACACTGAAGCTTTCTTT. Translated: CASVALEDTEAFF. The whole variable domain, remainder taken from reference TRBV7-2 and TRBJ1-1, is GAGVSQSPSNKVTEKGKDVELRCDPISGHTALYWYRQSLGQGLEFLIYFQGNSAPDKSGLPSDRFSAERTGGSVSTLTIQRTQQEDSAVYLCASVALEDTEAFFGQGTRLTVV.

CDR3 sequence reads: CASSERGRTDEQYF. The DNA for the CDR3 is TGTGCCAGCAGCGAAAGGGGGCGGACGGACGAGCAGTACTTC. The chain links TRBV11-3 to TRBJ2-7, with 7 bases identical to TRBD1. The CDR3 is made up of 14 amino acids. Trimming took 5 bases from V and 5 from J; bases not matched to a gene: 9. The germline gives CDR1 SGHNT, CDR2 YENEEA.

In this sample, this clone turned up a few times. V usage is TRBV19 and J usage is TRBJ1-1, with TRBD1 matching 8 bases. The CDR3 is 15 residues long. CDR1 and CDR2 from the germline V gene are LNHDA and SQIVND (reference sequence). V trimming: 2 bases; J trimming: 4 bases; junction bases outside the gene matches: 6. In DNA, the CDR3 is TGTGCCAGTAGTATATCAAACCAGGGGGCCACTGAAGCTTTCTTT. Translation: CASSISNQGATEAFF.

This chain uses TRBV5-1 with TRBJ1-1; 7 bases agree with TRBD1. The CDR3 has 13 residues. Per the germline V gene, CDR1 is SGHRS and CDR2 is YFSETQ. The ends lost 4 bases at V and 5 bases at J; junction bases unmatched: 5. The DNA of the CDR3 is TGCGCCAGCAGCGGAACAGGGGTGACTGAAGCTTTCTTT. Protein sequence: CASSGTGVTEAFF.

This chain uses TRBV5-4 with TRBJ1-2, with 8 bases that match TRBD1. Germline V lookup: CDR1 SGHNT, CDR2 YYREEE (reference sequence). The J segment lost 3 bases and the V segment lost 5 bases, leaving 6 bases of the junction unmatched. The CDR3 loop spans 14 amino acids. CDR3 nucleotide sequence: TGTGCCAGCAGTTCAGGGGGCGCGGACTATGGCTACACCTTC. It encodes CASSSGGADYGYTF.

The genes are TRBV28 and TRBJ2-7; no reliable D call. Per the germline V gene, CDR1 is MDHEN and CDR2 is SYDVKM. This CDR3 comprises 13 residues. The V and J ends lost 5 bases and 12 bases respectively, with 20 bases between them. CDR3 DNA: TGTGCCAGCAGTCCCCAAGGACCAACAAGTGGGTACTTC. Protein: CASSPQGPTSGYF.

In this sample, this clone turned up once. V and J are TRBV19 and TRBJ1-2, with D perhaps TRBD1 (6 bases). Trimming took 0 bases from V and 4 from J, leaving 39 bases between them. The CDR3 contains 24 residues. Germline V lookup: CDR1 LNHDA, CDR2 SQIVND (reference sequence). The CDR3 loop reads CASSIDPAGLRQAISLGLFYGYTF. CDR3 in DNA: TGTGCCAGTAGTATAGATCCGGCGGGATTGAGACAGGCTATTTCCCTCGGGCTCTTCTATGGCTACACCTTC. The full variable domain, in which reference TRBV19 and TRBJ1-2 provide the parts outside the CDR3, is DGGITQSPKYLFRKEGQNVTLSCEQNLNHDAMYWYRQDPGQGLRLIYYSQIVNDFQKGDIAEGYSVSREKKESFPLTVTSAQKNPTAFYLCASSIDPAGLRQAISLGLFYGYTFGSGTRLTVV.

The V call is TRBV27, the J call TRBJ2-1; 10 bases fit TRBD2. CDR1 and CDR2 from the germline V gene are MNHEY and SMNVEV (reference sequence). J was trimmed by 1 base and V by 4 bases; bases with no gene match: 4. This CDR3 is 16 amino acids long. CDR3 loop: CASSSLAGGSYNEQFF. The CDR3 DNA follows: TGTGCCAGCAGTTCATTAGCGGGGGGATCCTACAATGAGCAGTTCTTC.

The DNA for the CDR3 is TGTGCCAGCAGCTCGAAAGGAACCGGGGAGCTGTTTTTT. Protein: CASSSKGTGELFF. The chain joins TRBV7-2 to TRBJ2-2; D is uncertain. The ends were cut back, 4 bases at V and 5 bases at J, with 8 bases in the middle. Germline V lookup: CDR1 SGHTA, CDR2 FQGNSA. This CDR3 spans 13 amino acids.